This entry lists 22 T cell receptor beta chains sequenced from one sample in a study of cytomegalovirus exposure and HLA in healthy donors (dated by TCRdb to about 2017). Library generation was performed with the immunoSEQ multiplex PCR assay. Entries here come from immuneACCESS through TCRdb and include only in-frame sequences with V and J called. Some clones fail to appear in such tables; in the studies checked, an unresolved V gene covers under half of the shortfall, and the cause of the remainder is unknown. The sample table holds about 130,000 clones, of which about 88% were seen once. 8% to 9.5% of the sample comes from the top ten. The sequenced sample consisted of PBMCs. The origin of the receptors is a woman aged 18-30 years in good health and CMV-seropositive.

The CDR3 here is CASSLGRGGRTYGYTF. The CDR3 DNA reads as TGTGCCAGCAGCTTGGGACGAGGGGGCAGGACGTATGGCTACACCTTC. The J gene is TRBJ1-2, the V gene TRBV5-5; TRBD1 matches 7 bases. This CDR3 comprises 16 residues. V shed 0 bases, J shed 5 bases, and the junction held 10 bases outside the gene matches. CDR1 is SGHKS and CDR2 is YYEKEE in the germline V gene (reference sequence).

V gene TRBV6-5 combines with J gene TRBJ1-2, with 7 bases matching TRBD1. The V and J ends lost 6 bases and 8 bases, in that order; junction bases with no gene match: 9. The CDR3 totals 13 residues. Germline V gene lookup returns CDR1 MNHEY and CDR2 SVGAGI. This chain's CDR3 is CASSWATGDGYTF. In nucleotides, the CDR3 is TGTGCCAGCAGCTGGGCCACAGGGGACGGCTACACCTTC.

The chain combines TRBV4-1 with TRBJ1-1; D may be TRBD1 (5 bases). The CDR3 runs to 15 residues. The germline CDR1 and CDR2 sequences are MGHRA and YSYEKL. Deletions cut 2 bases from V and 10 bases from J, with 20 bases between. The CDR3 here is CASSQHRDSSLPAFF. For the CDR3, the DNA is TGCGCCAGCAGCCAACACCGGGACTCCTCACTCCCAGCTTTCTTT.

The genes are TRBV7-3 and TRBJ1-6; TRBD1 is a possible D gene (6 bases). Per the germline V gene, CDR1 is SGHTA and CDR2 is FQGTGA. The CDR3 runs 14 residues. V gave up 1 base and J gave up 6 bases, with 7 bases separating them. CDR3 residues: CASSLKQGNSPLHF. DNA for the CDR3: TGTGCCAGCAGCTTAAAACAGGGTAATTCACCCCTCCACTTT.

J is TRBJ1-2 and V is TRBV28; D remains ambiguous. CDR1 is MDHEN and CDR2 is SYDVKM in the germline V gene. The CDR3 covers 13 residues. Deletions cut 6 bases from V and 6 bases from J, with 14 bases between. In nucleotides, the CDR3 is TGTGCCAGCAGCCCCGGACGGGAAGATGGCTACACCTTC. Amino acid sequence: CASSPGREDGYTF.

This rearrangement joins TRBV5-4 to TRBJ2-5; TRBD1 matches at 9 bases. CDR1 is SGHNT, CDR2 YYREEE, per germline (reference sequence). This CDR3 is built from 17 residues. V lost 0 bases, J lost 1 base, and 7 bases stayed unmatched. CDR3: CASSLGKTGGLQETQYF. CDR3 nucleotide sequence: TGTGCCAGCAGCTTGGGAAAGACAGGGGGACTCCAAGAGACCCAGTACTTC.

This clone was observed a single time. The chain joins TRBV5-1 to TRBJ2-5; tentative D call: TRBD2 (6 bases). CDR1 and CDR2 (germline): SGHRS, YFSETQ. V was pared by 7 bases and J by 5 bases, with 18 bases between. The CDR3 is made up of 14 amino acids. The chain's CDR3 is CASAGLSDWETQYF. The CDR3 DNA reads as TGCGCCAGCGCGGGACTGTCGGATTGGGAGACCCAGTACTTC. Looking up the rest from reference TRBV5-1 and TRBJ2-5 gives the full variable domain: KAGVTQTPRYLIKTRGQQVTLSCSPISGHRSVSWYQQTPGQGLQFLFEYFSETQRNKGNFPGRFSGRQFSNSRSEMNVSTLELGDSALYLCASAGLSDWETQYFGPGTRLLVL.

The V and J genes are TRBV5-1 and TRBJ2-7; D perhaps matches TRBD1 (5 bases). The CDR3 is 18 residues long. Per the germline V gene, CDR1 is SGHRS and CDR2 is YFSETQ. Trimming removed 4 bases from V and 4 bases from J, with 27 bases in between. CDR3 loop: CASSPGESQKTDRYEQYF. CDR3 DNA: TGCGCCAGCAGCCCAGGAGAAAGCCAAAAGACAGATAGGTACGAGCAGTACTTC.

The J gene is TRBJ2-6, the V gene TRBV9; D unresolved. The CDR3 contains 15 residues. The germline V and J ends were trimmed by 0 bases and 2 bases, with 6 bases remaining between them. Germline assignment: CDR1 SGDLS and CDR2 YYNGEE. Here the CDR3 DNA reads TGTGCCAGCAGCGTAGGAGGTGCTGGGGCCAACGTCCTGACTTTC. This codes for CASSVGGAGANVLTF.

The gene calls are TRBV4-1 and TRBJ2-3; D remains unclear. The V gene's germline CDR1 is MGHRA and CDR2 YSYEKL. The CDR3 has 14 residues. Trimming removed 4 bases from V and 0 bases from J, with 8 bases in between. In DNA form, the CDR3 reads TGCGCCAGCAGCCGTCAAATCAGCACAGATACGCAGTATTTT. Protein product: CASSRQISTDTQYF.

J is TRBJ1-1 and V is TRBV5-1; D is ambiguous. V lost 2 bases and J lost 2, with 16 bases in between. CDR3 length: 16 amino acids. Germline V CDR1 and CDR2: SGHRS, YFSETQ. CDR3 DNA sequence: TGCGCCAGCAGCTTAGAAAACCCCGGGATTAACACTGAAGCTTTCTTT. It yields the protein CASSLENPGINTEAFF.

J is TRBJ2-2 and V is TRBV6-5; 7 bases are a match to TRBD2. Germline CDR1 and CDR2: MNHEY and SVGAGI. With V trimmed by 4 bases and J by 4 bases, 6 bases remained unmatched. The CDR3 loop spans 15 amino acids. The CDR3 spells CASSFRDYLTGELFF. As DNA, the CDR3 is TGTGCCAGCAGTTTCCGGGACTATCTCACCGGGGAGCTGTTTTTT.

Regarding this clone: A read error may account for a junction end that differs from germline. The CDR3 bases are TGTGCCAGCAGTTTCTGGACAGACTATAATTTACCCCTCCACTTT. Protein: CASSFWTDYNLPLHF. This chain joins TRBV28 and TRBJ1-6, with D possibly matching TRBD1 (6 bases). CDR1 MDHEN and CDR2 SYDVKM come from the germline V gene. CDR3 length equals 15 residues.

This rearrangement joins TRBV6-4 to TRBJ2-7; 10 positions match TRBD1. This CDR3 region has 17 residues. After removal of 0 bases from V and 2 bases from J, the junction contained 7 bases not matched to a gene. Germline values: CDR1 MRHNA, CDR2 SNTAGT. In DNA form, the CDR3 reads TGTGCCAGCAGTGACTCGCCTCGGGACAGGGGCACCTACGAGCAGTACTTC. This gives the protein CASSDSPRDRGTYEQYF.

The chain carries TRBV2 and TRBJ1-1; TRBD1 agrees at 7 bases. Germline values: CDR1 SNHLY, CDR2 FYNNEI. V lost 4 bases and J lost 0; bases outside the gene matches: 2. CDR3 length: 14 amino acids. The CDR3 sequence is CASSAGTVNTEAFF. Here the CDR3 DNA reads TGTGCCAGCAGTGCGGGGACAGTGAACACTGAAGCTTTCTTT.

The CDR3 sequence: CASSQEALAGGRETQYF. Written as DNA, the CDR3 is TGTGCCAGCAGCCAAGAGGCCCTAGCGGGGGGGCGGGAGACCCAGTACTTC. The chain links TRBV14 to TRBJ2-5; TRBD2 aligns across 12 bases. The CDR3 runs to 17 residues. Germline V gene sequence: CDR1 SGHDN, CDR2 FVKESK. V shed 0 bases and J 5 bases; nucleotides not matched to a gene: 7. Based on the CDR3 plus reference TRBV14 and TRBJ2-5, the full variable domain is EAGVTQFPSHSVIEKGQTVTLRCDPISGHDNLYWYRRVMGKEIKFLLHFVKESKQDESGMPNNRFLAERTGGTYSTLKVQPAELEDSGVYFCASSQEALAGGRETQYFGPGTRLLVL.

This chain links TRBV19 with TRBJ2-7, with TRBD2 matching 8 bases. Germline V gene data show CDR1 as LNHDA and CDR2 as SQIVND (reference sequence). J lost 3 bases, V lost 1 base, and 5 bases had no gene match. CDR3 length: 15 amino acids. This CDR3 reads CASSIGSGDFYEQYF. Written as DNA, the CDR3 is TGTGCCAGTAGTATAGGTAGCGGGGATTTCTACGAGCAGTACTTC.

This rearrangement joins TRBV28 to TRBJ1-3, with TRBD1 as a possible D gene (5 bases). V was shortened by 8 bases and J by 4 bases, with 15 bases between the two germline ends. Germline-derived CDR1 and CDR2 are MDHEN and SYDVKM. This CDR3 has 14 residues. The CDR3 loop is CASLNPGVGNTIYF. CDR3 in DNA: TGTGCCAGCCTCAACCCGGGGGTCGGAAACACCATATATTTT.

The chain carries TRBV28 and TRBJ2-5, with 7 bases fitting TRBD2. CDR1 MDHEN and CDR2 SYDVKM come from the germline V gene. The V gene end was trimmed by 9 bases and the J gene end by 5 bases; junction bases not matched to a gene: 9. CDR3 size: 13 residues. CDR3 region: CASGLELGETQYF. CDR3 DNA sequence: TGTGCCAGTGGACTAGAACTGGGGGAGACCCAGTACTTC.

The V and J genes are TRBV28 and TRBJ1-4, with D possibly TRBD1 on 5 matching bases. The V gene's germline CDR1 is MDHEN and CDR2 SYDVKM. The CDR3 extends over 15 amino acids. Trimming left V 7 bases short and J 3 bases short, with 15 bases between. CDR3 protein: CASKGEDTSNEKLFF. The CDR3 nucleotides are TGTGCCAGCAAGGGTGAGGACACCTCTAATGAAAAACTGTTTTTT.

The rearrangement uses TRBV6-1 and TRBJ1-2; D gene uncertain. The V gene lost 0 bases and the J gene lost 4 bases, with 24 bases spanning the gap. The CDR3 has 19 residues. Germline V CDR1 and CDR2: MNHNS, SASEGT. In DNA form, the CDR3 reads TGTGCCAGCAGTGAAGCGAAGAGGGAGGTTCCCAGAGAACCCTATGGCTACACCTTC. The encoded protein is CASSEAKREVPREPYGYTF.

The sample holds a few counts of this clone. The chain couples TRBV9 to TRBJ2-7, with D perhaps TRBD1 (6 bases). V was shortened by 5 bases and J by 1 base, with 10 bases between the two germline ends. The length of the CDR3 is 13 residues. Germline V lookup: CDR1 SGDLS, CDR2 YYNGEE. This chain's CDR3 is CASSPQGSYEQYF. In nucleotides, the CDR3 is TGTGCCAGCAGTCCGCAGGGGTCCTACGAGCAGTACTTC.